The clone carrying this TCR beta chain was seen a handful of times. Its antigen is not identified. TCRdb's table, derived via immunoSEQ multiplex PCR, lists solely in-frame clones and lacks some. The table includes about 58,000 clones, 71% detected once. This entry belongs to a study of cytotoxic CD8 clonotypes in ibrutinib-treated CLL. As for the study in general: The subjects consisted of 11 relapsed/refractory and some 15 treatment-naive individuals, with approximately 18 IGHV unmutated. The response samples were taken once patients had been treated for a median of approximately 13 months, range 6 to 36. Study outcomes and limitations: The study found baseline clonality above age-matched healthy donors, tracking circulating CD8+ T-cell counts.

This CDR3 has 14 amino acids. V lost 5 bases to trimming and J lost 1 base, with 12 bases between them. Germline V gene data show CDR1 as SQVTM and CDR2 as ANQGSEA. This sequence was found in a human donor with chronic lymphocytic leukemia. The chain links TRBV29-1 to TRBJ2-1; the D gene is possibly TRBD2 (6 bases). Material: PBMCs, obtained after 12 months of ibrutinib treatment. In DNA, the CDR3 is TGCAGCGTTCTCGGGGGAGTGTCCTACAATGAGCAGTTCTTC. Residues: CSVLGGVSYNEQFF.